Reported below is one T cell receptor beta chain. MiXCR, run by TCRdb on the PCR reads, gives a single entry per CDR3 protein. The table has roughly 630,000 distinct CDR3 sequences, 25% seen once; the top ten hold 0.78%. These data come from a study of molecular identifiers for immune sequencing clone quantification. V gave up 5 bases and J gave up 0 bases, with 14 bases separating them. Germline CDR1 reads DFQATT; CDR2 reads SNEGSKA (reference sequence). The CDR3 covers 15 residues. Sequencing was done on a sample of naive CD8+ T cells from blood, with Jurkat cell RNA spiked in. Subset denoted: FACS-sorted CD8+CD4-CCR7+CD45RA+ naive T cells. The chain has TRBV20-1 and TRBJ2-4; D remains unclear. The source is a human donor in good health. Some libraries in this study had Jurkat cell RNA spiked in. CDR3 residues: CSALNGQIAKNIQYF. CDR3 DNA sequence: TGCAGTGCTCTCAACGGGCAGATAGCCAAAAACATTCAGTACTTC.